The 7 T cell receptor beta chains reported below all come from one sample, sequenced in a study of T cell clonality in common variable immunodeficiency. The method was immunoSEQ multiplex PCR; TCRdb's version includes in-frame clones alone and lacks a portion of them. The sample holds tens of thousands of clones, and no clone turns up only once. Input material: peripheral blood mononuclear cells. The source is a person aged 18 to 70 in good health.

As to this clone: One base away lies a much larger clone, so this may be a sequencing read error. The read finishes 3 residues shy of the CDR3 end, and the germline J gene is used to complete it. The chain uses TRBV20-1 and TRBJ2-5; possible D gene TRBD2, 7 bases. The CDR3 is 14 amino acids. Germline V gene data show CDR1 as DFQATT and CDR2 as SNEGSKA (reference sequence). CDR3 DNA, as far as it was read: TGCGGTGCTAGATACGCCGGGGGGCGGGAGACC. Its translation: CGARYAGGRET. The whole CDR3 sequence is CGARYAGGRETQYF.

This clone occurred many times. The CDR3 extends 3 residues past the end of the read, so its final part is completed from the germline J gene. This sequence joins TRBV10-3 and TRBJ1-6; D uncertain. The CDR3 has 15 amino acids. The V and J ends lost 3 bases and 4 bases respectively, with 10 bases between them. Germline lookup yields CDR1 ENHRY and CDR2 SYGVKD. Partial CDR3 DNA: TGTGCCATCAGTGAAAATACAGCTTATAATTCACCC. Protein sequence: CAISENTAYNSP. The full CDR3 sequence reads CAISENTAYNSPLHF.

The table lists this clone with many counts. The read is 3 residues too short to cover the CDR3 end, so that end is filled in from the germline J gene. The V and J genes are TRBV5-1 and TRBJ2-2, with D perhaps matching TRBD1 (6 bases). The CDR3 has 14 residues. V shed 6 bases and J shed 4 bases, with 13 bases lying between them. The germline CDR1 and CDR2 sequences are SGHRS and YFSETQ. This CDR3 is CASNVLDSTGELFF. The sequenced CDR3 bases are TGCGCCAGCAATGTTTTGGACAGCACCGGGGAG. The complete variable domain, with remaining parts taken from reference TRBV5-1 and TRBJ2-2, reads KAGVTQTPRYLIKTRGQQVTLSCSPISGHRSVSWYQQTPGQGLQFLFEYFSETQRNKGNFPGRFSGRQFSNSRSEMNVSTLELGDSALYLCASNVLDSTGELFFGEGSRLTVL.

Many counts were recorded for this clone. The read comes to an end 3 residues before the CDR3 does, leaving the germline J gene to fill in the end. The chain joins TRBV20-1 to TRBJ1-4; D is possibly TRBD1 (5 bases). CDR1 DFQATT and CDR2 SNEGSKA come from the germline V gene (reference sequence). This CDR3 is built from 18 residues. V gave up 0 bases and J gave up 8 bases, with 25 bases separating them. Partial CDR3 DNA: TGCAGTGCTAGAGATACGCAGGGTGGAAAAGGGGTGGAAGAAAAA. Amino acids: CSARDTQGGKGVEEK. The whole CDR3 sequence is CSARDTQGGKGVEEKLFF.

This clone was counted ten times or more. The CDR3 goes on 3 residues after the read ends, and that part is filled in from the germline J gene. V usage is TRBV20-1 and J usage is TRBJ1-5; TRBD1 matches at 8 bases. This CDR3 contains 15 residues. Trimming took 6 bases from V and 4 from J; bases not matched to a gene: 11. CDR1 DFQATT and CDR2 SNEGSKA come from the germline V gene (reference sequence). The part of the CDR3 DNA that was read is TGCAGTGCGTTACCTTCAGGGGGCGCGAATCAGCCC. The encoded protein is CSALPSGGANQP. The whole CDR3 protein is CSALPSGGANQPQHF.

This clone was recorded at least ten times. One junction end disagrees with the germline gene, perhaps due to a read error. The read gets to within 3 residues of the CDR3 end, and the germline J gene fills in the rest. This sequence joins TRBV29-1 and TRBJ1-1; D may be TRBD1 (6 bases). This CDR3 spans 13 amino acids. The germline V gene encodes CDR1 SQVTM and CDR2 ANQGSEA. The sequenced CDR3 bases are TGCCGCGTTGAAGATCTGCCAGGGGACCAA. As protein: CRVEDLPGDQ. The entire CDR3 protein is CRVEDLPGDQAFF. The full variable domain, with the rest looked up from reference TRBV29-1 and TRBJ1-1, is SAVISQKPSRDICQRGTSLTIQCQVDSQVTMMFWYRQQPGQSLTLIATANQGSEATYESGFVIDKFPISRPNLTFSTLTVSNMSPEDSSIYLCRVEDLPGDQAFFGQGTRLTVV.

This clone was counted ten times or more. Sequencing ends 3 residues short of the CDR3 end; the germline J gene provides the rest. The chain joins TRBV6-1 to TRBJ2-7; D may be TRBD2 (6 bases). Trimming left V 3 bases short and J 2 bases short, with 14 bases between. The CDR3 has 15 residues. CDR1 and CDR2 from the germline V gene are MNHNS and SASEGT. The DNA read from the CDR3 is TGTGCCAGCAGTGATAGGCGGGAATGGGCCTACGAG. Protein: CASSDRREWAYE. The entire CDR3 protein is CASSDRREWAYEQYF.